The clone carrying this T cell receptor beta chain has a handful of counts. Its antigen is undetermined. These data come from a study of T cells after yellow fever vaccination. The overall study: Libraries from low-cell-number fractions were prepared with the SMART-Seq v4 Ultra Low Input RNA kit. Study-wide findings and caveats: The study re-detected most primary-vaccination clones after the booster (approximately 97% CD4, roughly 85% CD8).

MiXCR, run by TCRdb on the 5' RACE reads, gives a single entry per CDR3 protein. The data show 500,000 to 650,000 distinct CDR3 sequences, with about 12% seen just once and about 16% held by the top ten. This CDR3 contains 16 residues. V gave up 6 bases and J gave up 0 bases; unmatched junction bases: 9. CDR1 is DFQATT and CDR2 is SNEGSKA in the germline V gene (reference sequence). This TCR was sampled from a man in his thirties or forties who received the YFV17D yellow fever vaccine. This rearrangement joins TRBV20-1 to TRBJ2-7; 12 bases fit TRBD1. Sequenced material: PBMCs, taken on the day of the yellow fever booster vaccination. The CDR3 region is CSAVGTGGRVSYEQYF. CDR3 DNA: TGCAGTGCGGTAGGGACAGGGGGCAGGGTCTCCTACGAGCAGTACTTC.